Each of the 8 T cell receptor beta chains below was sequenced from the same sample in a study of PD-1 blockade in classical Hodgkin lymphoma. Every one of the patients relapsed after autologous stem cell transplantation (brentuximab vedotin exposure was variable). Only in-frame clones appear in the TCRdb table, and some are missing; sequencing was by immunoSEQ multiplex PCR. Of about 30,000 clones in the sample, about 76% were seen once. This material consisted of peripheral blood mononuclear cells (PBMCs), taken before the second cycle of nivolumab. The receptors come from a human donor with classical Hodgkin lymphoma.

This clone counts as medium-sized. The rearrangement uses TRBV7-9 and TRBJ1-2, with 10 bases matching TRBD1. This CDR3 contains 15 residues. The germline gives CDR1 SEHNR, CDR2 FQNEAQ (reference sequence). With 5 bases clipped from V and 5 bases from J, the junction kept 8 bases outside the gene matches. The CDR3, as DNA: TGTGCCAGCAGCCAAGACGGACAGGGGGTATATGGCTACACCTTC. Encoded protein: CASSQDGQGVYGYTF.

The CDR3 protein is CAWSRSSAGGGEKLFF. The CDR3 coding sequence is TGTGCCTGGAGCAGATCCTCTGCAGGGGGTGGTGAAAAACTGTTTTTT. The chain is built from TRBV30 and TRBJ1-4, with 7 nucleotides matching TRBD1. V shed 3 bases, J shed 7 bases, and the junction held 14 bases outside the gene matches. The length of the CDR3 is 16 residues. Germline-derived CDR1 and CDR2 are GTSNPN and SVGIG (reference sequence).

The V call is TRBV4-1, the J call TRBJ2-3; TRBD2 might be the D (6 bases). The CDR3 contains 16 residues. Germline CDR1 is MGHRA and CDR2 is YSYEKL. V shed 7 bases and J shed 3 bases, with 20 bases lying between them. CDR3 residues: CASKNLGRRVTDTQYF. In DNA form, the CDR3 reads TGCGCCAGCAAAAACCTGGGCCGGAGGGTAACAGATACGCAGTATTTT.

In this sample, this clone turned up a few times. J is TRBJ2-2 and V is TRBV2, with TRBD1 matching 7 bases. V lost 5 bases and J lost 5; bases outside the gene matches: 8. CDR1 SNHLY and CDR2 FYNNEI come from the germline V gene. CDR3 size: 15 residues. The CDR3 is CASSPAGGGTGELFF. CDR3 DNA sequence: TGTGCCAGCAGTCCCGCAGGGGGTGGAACCGGGGAGCTGTTTTTT.

This chain links TRBV13 with TRBJ1-5; 9 bases agree with TRBD1. V was pared by 5 bases and J by 3 bases, with 5 bases of the junction left unmatched. Per germline, CDR1 PRHDT and CDR2 FYEKMQ (reference sequence). The CDR3 sequence is 15 residues long. CDR3: CASSIGTGTNQPQHF. The CDR3 bases are TGTGCCAGCAGCATCGGGACAGGGACCAATCAGCCCCAGCATTTT.

This clone was found once. The CDR3 region has the DNA TGTGCCAGCAGTACGTTAGGGACAGGGGTATTATACGAGCAGTACTTC. Protein: CASSTLGTGVLYEQYF. The gene calls are TRBV6-6 and TRBJ2-7, with TRBD1 matching over 10 bases. With 5 bases clipped from V and 4 bases from J, the junction kept 11 bases outside the gene matches. Per germline, CDR1 MNHNY and CDR2 SVGAGI (reference sequence). This CDR3 spans 16 amino acids.

The V and J genes are TRBV11-3 and TRBJ2-5; D could derive from TRBD1 or TRBD2 (5 bases each). The CDR3 is 14 amino acids. V lost 5 bases and J lost 1, with 11 bases in between. Germline loops: CDR1 SGHNT, CDR2 YENEEA. The CDR3 DNA sequence: TGTGCCAGCAGCCCCCCTGGGACCCAAGAGACCCAGTACTTC. Protein product: CASSPPGTQETQYF.

The chain carries TRBV4-3 and TRBJ2-3; 9 bases align to TRBD2. Trimming removed 1 base from V and 4 bases from J; junction bases left unmatched: 15. Germline-derived CDR1 and CDR2 are LGHNA and YSLEER. This CDR3 has 19 amino acids. The CDR3 bases are TGCGCCAGCAGCCAAGGGGCAGCGGGGGGTAAACCTTTCTCAGATACGCAGTATTTT. It translates to CASSQGAAGGKPFSDTQYF.